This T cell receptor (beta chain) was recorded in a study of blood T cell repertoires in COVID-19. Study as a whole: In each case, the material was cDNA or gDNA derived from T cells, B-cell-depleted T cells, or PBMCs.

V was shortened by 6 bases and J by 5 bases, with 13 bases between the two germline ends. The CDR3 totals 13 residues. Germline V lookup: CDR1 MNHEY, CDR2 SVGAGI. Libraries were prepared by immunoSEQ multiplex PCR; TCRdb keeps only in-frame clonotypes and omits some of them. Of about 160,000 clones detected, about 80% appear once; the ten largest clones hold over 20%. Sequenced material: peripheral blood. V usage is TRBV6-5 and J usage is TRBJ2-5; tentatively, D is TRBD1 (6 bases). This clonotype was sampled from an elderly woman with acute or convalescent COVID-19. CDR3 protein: CASRKDSRETQYF. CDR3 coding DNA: TGTGCCAGCAGGAAGGACAGCCGGGAGACCCAGTACTTC.